What follows is one TCR beta chain and its context. Its antigen remains unknown. Produced via immunoSEQ multiplex PCR; TCRdb's table is partial and in-frame only. The repertoire holds about 26,000 clones, with about 67% as singletons. In every patient, relapse followed autologous stem cell transplantation, while exposure to brentuximab vedotin differed. The entry originates in a study of PD-1 blockade in classical Hodgkin lymphoma. Study-level results: Undefined causes, possibly disease activity or prior therapy, underlie the repertoire differences. Only CD4+ TCR diversity, not CD8+, had risen significantly by C4D1. Reports indicated that newly diagnosed patients had lower baseline TCR diversity than healthy donors did.

This TCR was sampled from a human donor with classical Hodgkin lymphoma. Sequencing was performed on peripheral blood mononuclear cells (PBMCs), taken before the second cycle of nivolumab.

Here the CDR3 DNA reads TGTGCCAGCAGCCTAGGACAGGTTTACGAGCAGTACTTC. This gives the protein CASSLGQVYEQYF. The chain uses TRBV5-4 and TRBJ2-7, with 7 bases identical to TRBD1. Germline-derived CDR1 and CDR2 are SGHNT and YYREEE (reference sequence). Trimming removed 4 bases from V and 4 bases from J; junction bases left unmatched: 5. The CDR3 runs to 13 residues.